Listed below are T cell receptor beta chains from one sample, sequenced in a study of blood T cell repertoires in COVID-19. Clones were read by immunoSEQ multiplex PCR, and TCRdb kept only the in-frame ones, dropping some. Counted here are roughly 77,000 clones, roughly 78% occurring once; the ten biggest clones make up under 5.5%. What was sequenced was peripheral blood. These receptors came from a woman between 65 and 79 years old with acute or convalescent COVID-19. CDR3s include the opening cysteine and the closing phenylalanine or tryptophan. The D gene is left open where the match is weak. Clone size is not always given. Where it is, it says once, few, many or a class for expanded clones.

CDR3 protein: CASRQNYEQYF
CDR3 DNA: TGTGCCAGCAGGCAGAACTACGAGCAGTACTTC
V gene: TRBV7-8
clone size: NA
D gene: NA
J gene: TRBJ2-7

CDR3 protein: CASSLGPAAPFGYTF
CDR3 DNA: TGTGCCAGCAGCTTAGGCCCGGCGGCACCCTTTGGCTACACCTTC
V gene: TRBV7-9
clone size: NA
D gene: NA
J gene: TRBJ1-2

CDR3 protein: CASRGQGAANYGYTF
CDR3 DNA: TGTGCCAGCAGAGGACAGGGGGCCGCTAACTATGGCTACACCTTC
V gene: TRBV6-5
clone size: NA
D gene: TRBD1
J gene: TRBJ1-2

CDR3 protein: CASSLASEETQYF
CDR3 DNA: TGTGCCAGCAGCTTAGCTAGTGAGGAGACCCAGTACTTC
V gene: TRBV7-9
clone size: NA
D gene: NA
J gene: TRBJ2-5

CDR3 protein: CASSQRQTGRTDTQYF
CDR3 DNA: TGTGCCAGCAGCCAAAGACAGACAGGACGCACAGATACGCAGTATTTT
V gene: TRBV3-1/TRBV3-2
clone size: once
D gene: NA
J gene: TRBJ2-3

CDR3 protein: CASSLDSPNQPQHF
CDR3 DNA: TGTGCCAGCAGCCTGGACAGCCCCAATCAGCCCCAGCATTTT
V gene: TRBV7-9
clone size: NA
D gene: NA
J gene: TRBJ1-5

CDR3 protein: CASSLSAAAYGYTF
CDR3 DNA: TGTGCCAGCAGTTTATCAGCGGCAGCCTATGGCTACACCTTC
V gene: TRBV27
clone size: NA
D gene: NA
J gene: TRBJ1-2

CDR3 protein: CASSLHRSGTEAFF
CDR3 DNA: TGTGCCAGCAGCCTCCACCGGTCGGGCACTGAAGCTTTCTTT
V gene: TRBV7-2
clone size: NA
D gene: NA
J gene: TRBJ1-1

CDR3 protein: CASSQEATPGSLHF
CDR3 DNA: TGTGCCAGCAGCCAAGAGGCTACTCCGGGATCCCTCCACTTT
V gene: TRBV4-2
clone size: NA
D gene: NA
J gene: TRBJ1-6

CDR3 protein: CASSLAQENYGYTF
CDR3 DNA: TGTGCCAGCAGCTTAGCGCAAGAGAACTATGGCTACACCTTC
V gene: TRBV7-2
clone size: NA
D gene: NA
J gene: TRBJ1-2

CDR3 protein: CASSPVDRNYGYTF
CDR3 DNA: TGTGCCAGCTCACCTGTAGACAGGAACTATGGCTACACCTTC
V gene: TRBV18
clone size: once
D gene: NA
J gene: TRBJ1-2

CDR3 protein: CASSFGLAGATDTQYF
CDR3 DNA: TGTGCCAGCAGCTTTGGACTAGCGGGAGCCACAGATACGCAGTATTTT
V gene: TRBV7-9
clone size: NA
D gene: TRBD2
J gene: TRBJ2-3

CDR3 protein: CASSIDDGTAVTDTQYF
CDR3 DNA: TGTGCCAGTAGTATTGATGACGGGACAGCCGTCACAGATACGCAGTATTTT
V gene: TRBV19
clone size: once
D gene: TRBD1
J gene: TRBJ2-3

CDR3 protein: CATSAGGHQPQHF
CDR3 DNA: TGTGCCACCAGTGCGGGGGGGCATCAGCCCCAGCATTTT
V gene: TRBV24-1
clone size: NA
D gene: NA
J gene: TRBJ1-5

CDR3 protein: CASSSKGQGELGTQYF
CDR3 DNA: TGTGCCAGCAGCTCAAAGGGACAGGGCGAGTTAGGGACCCAGTACTTC
V gene: TRBV7-2
clone size: NA
D gene: TRBD1
J gene: TRBJ2-5